Included here is one T cell receptor (beta chain) sequence, with context. Germline V gene lookup returns CDR1 SGDLS and CDR2 YYNGEE. The CDR3 is 15 amino acids. The V segment lost 0 bases and the J segment 3 bases; nucleotides outside the gene matches: 4. The data stem from a study of cytomegalovirus exposure and HLA in healthy donors. Researchers ran the PCR with 60 Vbeta and 13 Jbeta primers. This table comes from immunoSEQ multiplex PCR, and its TCRdb copy is limited to in-frame clones, with some not included. The table lists 210,000 or so clones, 83% of them singletons, with roughly 1.5% in the top ten.

Specimen: PBMCs. The receptor was isolated from a girl aged 10-17 years in good health and CMV-seronegative. The chain carries TRBV9 and TRBJ2-7, with 9 nucleotides matching TRBD1. CDR3 sequence reads: CASSVGTGEFYEQYF. CDR3 in DNA: TGTGCCAGCAGCGTAGGGACAGGGGAGTTCTACGAGCAGTACTTC.